A single sample gave rise to the 25 T cell receptor beta chains below, sequenced in a study of yellow fever vaccine responses in identical twins. One entry per CDR3 protein results from TCRdb running MiXCR on the RT-PCR reads. The sample lists some 2,000 distinct CDR3 sequences, around 86% seen once, with more than 4% in the top ten. The sequencing used T cells from blood (PBMCs), unsorted or a sorted subset (not recorded which), collected before or after yellow fever vaccination (not recorded which). Receptor source: a woman under 30 who received the yellow fever vaccine.

This clonotype was detected only once. This sequence joins TRBV20-1 and TRBJ2-1, with D hard to call. Germline V lookup: CDR1 DFQATT, CDR2 SNEGSKA (reference sequence). Trimming removed 6 bases at V and 3 bases at J, with 9 bases between. The CDR3 extends over 12 amino acids. The CDR3 bases are TGCAGTGCCCCGCACGACTACAATGAGCAGTTCTTC. Its protein product is CSAPHDYNEQFF.

The CDR3 region has the DNA TGTGCCAGCAGGAAATGGGCGCAGACAGGGAGTAACACTGAAGCTTTCTTT. Its protein product is CASRKWAQTGSNTEAFF. The J gene is TRBJ1-1, the V gene TRBV2, with TRBD1 identical over 7 bases. The CDR3 is made up of 17 amino acids. Germline V gene data show CDR1 as SNHLY and CDR2 as FYNNEI. V shed 6 bases and J 2 bases; nucleotides not matched to a gene: 15. The variable domain in full, with the rest retrieved from reference TRBV2 and TRBJ1-1, is EPEVTQTPSHQVTQMGQEVILRCVPISNHLYFYWYRQILGQKVEFLVSFYNNEISEKSEIFDDQFSVERPDGSNFTLKIRSTKLEDSAMYFCASRKWAQTGSNTEAFFGQGTRLTVV.

The chain links TRBV10-3 to TRBJ1-3; the D gene is possibly TRBD1 (5 bases). Trimming stripped 7 bases from V and 1 base from J, with 8 bases between. Germline V gives CDR1 ENHRY, CDR2 SYGVKD. This CDR3 region has 13 residues. CDR3 nucleotides: TGTGCCATCACTGGGGGATCTGGAAACACCATATATTTT. Amino acids: CAITGGSGNTIYF.

The rearrangement uses TRBV2 and TRBJ2-7, with D possibly being TRBD1 (6 bases). The CDR3 length is 17 residues. Germline V CDR1 and CDR2: SNHLY, FYNNEI. V lost 2 bases and J lost 3, with 20 bases in between. The CDR3 loop reads CASSEIGEGTFFYEQYV. CDR3 in DNA: TGTGCCAGCAGTGAAATAGGTGAGGGGACATTTTTCTACGAGCAGTACGTC.

In nucleotides, the CDR3 is TGTGCCAGCAGCTCCAGCGGGGTGAACACCGGGGAGCTGTTTTTT. Translation gives CASSSSGVNTGELFF. The V call is TRBV7-3, the J call TRBJ2-2, with 7 bases matching TRBD2. CDR3 length: 15 residues. V trimming: 4 bases; J trimming: 1 base; junction bases outside the gene matches: 3. CDR1 and CDR2 (germline): SGHTA, FQGTGA. Together with reference TRBV7-3 and TRBJ2-2, the CDR3 gives the full variable domain: GAGVSQTPSNKVTEKGKYVELRCDPISGHTALYWYRQSLGQGPEFLIYFQGTGAADDSGLPNDRFFAVRPEGSVSTLKIQRTERGDSAVYLCASSSSGVNTGELFFGEGSRLTVL.

A remark on this clonotype: Mismatch with germline at one junction end may stem from a read error. This chain links TRBV4-1 with TRBJ1-2; the D gene is possibly TRBD1 (5 bases). Germline V gives CDR1 MGHRA, CDR2 YSYEKL. The CDR3 is 16 amino acids. DNA for the CDR3: TGCCCCAGCAGCCAACCTAGCAGGGTGGAGACGCATGGCTACACCTTC. This translates into CPSSQPSRVETHGYTF.

This chain uses TRBV12-3 or TRBV12-4 with TRBJ2-6, with no clear D. Trimming removed 5 bases from V and 0 bases from J, with 14 bases in between. The length of the CDR3 is 17 residues. The CDR3 nucleotides are TGTGCCAGCAGTCCGGTAAGCCTCGGCTCTGGGGCCAACGTCCTGACTTTC. Protein sequence: CASSPVSLGSGANVLTF.

V and J are TRBV7-6 and TRBJ2-5, with no clear D. Germline loops: CDR1 SGHVS, CDR2 FNYEAQ. Deletions cut 1 base from V and 5 bases from J, with 5 bases between. This CDR3 region has 12 residues. CDR3 sequence reads: CASSLGYETQYF. The DNA of the CDR3 is TGTGCCAGCAGCTTAGGCTACGAGACCCAGTACTTC.

This clonotype was seen a handful of times. V gene TRBV10-3 combines with J gene TRBJ1-2; D call uncertain. The CDR3 is 13 amino acids. Trimming removed 4 bases at V and 1 base at J, with 7 bases between. Germline loops: CDR1 ENHRY, CDR2 SYGVKD. The CDR3, as DNA: TGTGCCATCAGTGTGGAGGTTAACTATGGCTACACCTTC. Protein sequence: CAISVEVNYGYTF.

Only a few counts were recorded for this clonotype. The V and J genes are TRBV4-1 and TRBJ1-1, with TRBD1 identical over 10 bases. This CDR3 is 15 amino acids long. V lost 1 base, J lost 1 base, and 0 bases stayed unmatched. Germline V gives CDR1 MGHRA, CDR2 YSYEKL. In nucleotides, the CDR3 is TGCGCCAGCAGCCAAGGGGACAGGGGGAACACTGAAGCTTTCTTT. Its translation: CASSQGDRGNTEAFF.

Here the CDR3 reads CASSLAPDDGQPQHF. The CDR3 region has the DNA TGTGCCAGCAGTTTAGCGCCCGACGATGGGCAGCCCCAGCATTTT. The chain couples TRBV12-3 or TRBV12-4 to TRBJ1-5; no firm D call. The CDR3 contains 15 residues. Trimming removed 0 bases at V and 7 bases at J, with 13 bases between.

The chain recombines TRBV20-1 with TRBJ2-4, with TRBD2 identical over 14 bases. There are 21 residues in the CDR3. With V trimmed by 3 bases and J by 1 base, 17 bases remained unmatched. CDR1 is DFQATT and CDR2 is SNEGSKA in the germline V gene (reference sequence). The CDR3 spells CSASSGTSGGPPSRAKNIQYF. The CDR3 DNA reads TGCAGTGCTAGCTCCGGGACTAGCGGGGGCCCGCCCTCAAGGGCCAAAAACATTCAGTACTTC.

The gene calls are TRBV7-6 and TRBJ2-1; 9 nucleotides agree with TRBD1. Germline loops: CDR1 SGHVS, CDR2 FNYEAQ. V lost 1 base to trimming and J lost 9 bases; unmatched junction nucleotides: 7. The CDR3 has 15 residues. CDR3 protein: CASSLEQGASGEQFF. DNA for the CDR3: TGTGCCAGCAGCTTAGAACAGGGGGCGAGCGGTGAGCAGTTCTTC.

The chain carries TRBV6-4 and TRBJ2-7; a weak D match, TRBD2 (6 bases). Germline V gives CDR1 MRHNA, CDR2 SNTAGT. V was shortened by 10 bases and J by 2 bases, with 21 bases between the two germline ends. The CDR3 is made up of 15 amino acids. The CDR3 DNA reads as TGTGCCACCGAGTGGGGCGGAGGAGGGCCCTACGAGCAGTACTTC. As protein: CATEWGGGGPYEQYF.

The rearrangement links TRBV10-3 to TRBJ1-1; maybe TRBD1 (6 bases). Trimming removed 4 bases at V and 7 bases at J, with 13 bases between. Germline V gene sequence: CDR1 ENHRY, CDR2 SYGVKD. The CDR3 spans 13 residues. CDR3 DNA sequence: TGTGCCATCAGTGCTTCCGGGGACAATGAAGCTTTCTTT. This encodes CAISASGDNEAFF.

The J gene is TRBJ1-3, the V gene TRBV6-5; D is unresolved. CDR3 length equals 16 residues. Trimming shortened V by 2 bases and J by 0 bases, and 11 bases separated the two germline ends. Germline assignment: CDR1 MNHEY and CDR2 SVGAGI. Here the CDR3 reads CASSYTGRASGNTIYF. The CDR3, as DNA: TGTGCCAGCAGTTACACCGGCCGGGCCTCTGGAAACACCATATATTTT.

V usage is TRBV29-1 and J usage is TRBJ2-1; 9 nucleotides line up with TRBD2. The ends lost 5 bases at V and 5 bases at J; junction bases unmatched: 4. The CDR3 has 13 amino acids. CDR1 and CDR2 from the germline V gene are SQVTM and ANQGSEA. The CDR3 sequence is CSVLAGPNNEQFF. In nucleotides, the CDR3 is TGCAGCGTTCTAGCGGGACCCAACAATGAGCAGTTCTTC.

This chain links TRBV11-2 with TRBJ2-2, with D perhaps matching TRBD2 (6 bases). This CDR3 comprises 17 residues. Trimming removed 4 bases at V and 3 bases at J, with 18 bases between. Germline V gives CDR1 SGHAT, CDR2 FQNNGV. In nucleotides, the CDR3 is TGTGCCAGCAGCTCCTTCTCGGGGAGCGGGTACACCGGGGAGCTGTTTTTT. Protein: CASSSFSGSGYTGELFF.

The J gene is TRBJ1-1, the V gene TRBV11-1, with D perhaps matching TRBD1 (5 bases). There are 16 residues in the CDR3. Germline CDR1 and CDR2: SGHAT and FQDESV (reference sequence). Trimming left V 7 bases short and J 0 bases short, with 18 bases between. The CDR3 sequence: CASNIRLGLMNTEAFF. DNA for the CDR3: TGTGCCAGCAACATACGCCTGGGACTGATGAACACTGAAGCTTTCTTT.

The rearrangement links TRBV3-1 to TRBJ2-2; 7 bases agree with TRBD1. The CDR3 totals 14 residues. V shed 4 bases and J 6 bases; nucleotides not matched to a gene: 5. CDR1 is LGHDT, CDR2 YNNKEL, per germline (reference sequence). The CDR3 protein is CASSRSDRPGELFF. CDR3 sequence (DNA): TGTGCCAGCAGCCGCTCGGACAGGCCCGGGGAGCTGTTTTTT.

This clonotype has more than one count but fewer than ten. The chain employs TRBV7-9 and TRBJ2-7; no reliable D call. Per the germline V gene, CDR1 is SEHNR and CDR2 is FQNEAQ (reference sequence). The CDR3 contains 13 residues. Trimming cost V 1 base and J 4 bases, with 8 bases left between them. The CDR3 DNA is TGTGCCAGCAGCTTAGACCTACTTTACGAGCAGTACGTC. Protein sequence: CASSLDLLYEQYV.

The genes are TRBV6-1 and TRBJ2-5; a possible D gene is TRBD1 (5 bases). The CDR3 sequence is 12 residues long. Trimming pared 7 bases from V and 4 bases from J, leaving 10 bases between. Germline V gene data show CDR1 as MNHNS and CDR2 as SASEGT. CDR3 loop: CASTSGRETQYF. The DNA for the CDR3 is TGTGCCAGCACGTCAGGGCGAGAGACCCAGTACTTC.

The gene calls are TRBV2 and TRBJ2-5; TRBD2 aligns across 9 bases. Germline loops: CDR1 SNHLY, CDR2 FYNNEI. The ends lost 5 bases at V and 2 bases at J; junction bases unmatched: 9. The CDR3 is 16 residues long. The CDR3 sequence is CASSQIAGVPQETQYF. As DNA, the CDR3 is TGTGCCAGCAGTCAAATAGCGGGGGTACCACAAGAGACCCAGTACTTC. The full variable domain, with the rest looked up from reference TRBV2 and TRBJ2-5, is EPEVTQTPSHQVTQMGQEVILRCVPISNHLYFYWYRQILGQKVEFLVSFYNNEISEKSEIFDDQFSVERPDGSNFTLKIRSTKLEDSAMYFCASSQIAGVPQETQYFGPGTRLLVL.

This clonotype came up a few times. The chain joins TRBV10-3 to TRBJ1-1, with D unclear. The CDR3 is 17 residues long. Germline V gives CDR1 ENHRY, CDR2 SYGVKD. V dropped 0 bases and J dropped 0 bases, with 14 bases sitting between them. The CDR3 reads CAISESGQRHMNTEAFF. CDR3 DNA sequence: TGTGCCATCAGTGAGTCTGGGCAGCGTCACATGAACACTGAAGCTTTCTTT.

This chain connects TRBV20-1 to TRBJ1-2, with a tentative D call TRBD1 (5 bases). The CDR3 runs to 12 residues. Germline values: CDR1 DFQATT, CDR2 SNEGSKA (reference sequence). Between the trimmed V and J ends, which lost 6 bases and 2 bases, there was a span of 10 bases. CDR3 nucleotide sequence: TGCAGTGCCTCGGACACAAACTATGGCTACACCTTC. Translating gives CSASDTNYGYTF.